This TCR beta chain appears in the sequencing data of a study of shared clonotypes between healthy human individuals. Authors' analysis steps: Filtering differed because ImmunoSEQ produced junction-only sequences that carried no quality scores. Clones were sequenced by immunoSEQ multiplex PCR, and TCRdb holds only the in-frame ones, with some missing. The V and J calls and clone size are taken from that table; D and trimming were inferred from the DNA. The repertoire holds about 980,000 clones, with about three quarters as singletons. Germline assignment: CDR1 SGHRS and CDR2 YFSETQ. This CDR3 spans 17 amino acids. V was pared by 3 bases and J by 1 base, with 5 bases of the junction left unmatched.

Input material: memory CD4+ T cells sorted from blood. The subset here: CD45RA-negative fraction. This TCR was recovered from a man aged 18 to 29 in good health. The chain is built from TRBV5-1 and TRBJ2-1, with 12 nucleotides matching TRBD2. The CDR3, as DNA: TGCGCCAGCAGCTCCGGGACTAGCGGGCAGTCCTACAATGAGCAGTTCTTC. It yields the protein CASSSGTSGQSYNEQFF.